Listed below are T cell receptor beta chains from one sample, sequenced in a study of Graves' ophthalmopathy and Graves' hyperthyroidism. TCRdb re-derived calls from the multiplex PCR reads in MiXCR, one entry per CDR3 protein. The data contain around 170,000 distinct CDR3 sequences, 30% to 45% of them singletons. Sequences were obtained from peripheral blood. The receptors shown here come from a woman between 40 and 55 years old with Graves' ophthalmopathy. Each CDR3 is given with its conserved first and last residue. A D gene is named only where the DNA matches it firmly. For some rows the clone size is stated as once, few or many, or as a class when expanded; others skip it.

v_call,clone_size,j_call,d_call,cdr3_nt,cdr3_aa
TRBV7-2,NA,TRBJ1-1,NA,TGTGCCAGCAGCCGAGATGACACCTACACTGAAGCTTTCTTT,CASSRDDTYTEAFF
TRBV13,many,TRBJ2-7,NA,TGTGCCAGCACACCTACCAGGGATAACTCCTACGAGCAGTACTTC,CASTPTRDNSYEQYF
TRBV6-1,few,TRBJ2-5,NA,TGTGCCAGCAGTGATCTGCGGGCGACCCAGTACTTC,CASSDLRATQYF
TRBV27,NA,TRBJ1-1,NA,TGTGCCAGCAGTTTCGGCCCCGAGCGTGAAGCTTTCTTT,CASSFGPEREAFF
TRBV10-3,many,TRBJ2-7,NA,TGTGCCATCAGTGAGTCCGGGGACGGCGACGAGCAGTACTTC,CAISESGDGDEQYF
TRBV10-3,many,TRBJ2-7,NA,TGTGCCATCAGTGAGTCTACGGGGGAGGCCTACGAGCAGTACTTC,CAISESTGEAYEQYF
TRBV30,many,TRBJ2-6,NA,TGTGCCTGGAGGCCCGGGGTCCCCTACTCTGGGGCCAACGTCCTGACTTTC,CAWRPGVPYSGANVLTF
TRBV2,many,TRBJ1-2,NA,TGTGCCAGCAGTGATAGGGTGGATGGCTACACCTTC,CASSDRVDGYTF
TRBV6-5,many,TRBJ1-1,NA,TGTGCCAGTCAAACCGGGAACACTGAAGCTTTCTTT,CASQTGNTEAFF
TRBV6-5,NA,TRBJ2-5,TRBD1,TGTGCCAGCAGTTACAGGGGACAGGGCCAAGAGACCCAGTACTTC,CASSYRGQGQETQYF
TRBV28,few,TRBJ1-1,TRBD1,TGTGCCACGAGGACAGGGCACACTGAAGCTTTCTTT,CATRTGHTEAFF
TRBV6-5,NA,TRBJ1-3,TRBD1,TGTGCCAGCAGTTTTCTTCCGGGACAGGGAAGAAACACCATATATTTT,CASSFLPGQGRNTIYF
TRBV12-3/TRBV12-4,NA,TRBJ1-1,NA,TGTGCCAGCACCCCTCTCGATACTACCACTGAAGCTTTCTTT,CASTPLDTTTEAFF
TRBV15,many,TRBJ2-4,TRBD1,TGTGCCACCAGCAGAGTAACAGGGGGGACCAAAAACATTCAGTACTTC,CATSRVTGGTKNIQYF
TRBV30,many,TRBJ2-2,NA,TGTGCCTGGGGGCAGACCGCGCCCGGGGAGCTGTTTTTT,CAWGQTAPGELFF
TRBV15,many,TRBJ1-1,NA,TGTGCCACCAGCAGAGGGGCAGGGGTAGGAACTGAAGCTTTCTTT,CATSRGAGVGTEAFF
TRBV6-1,NA,TRBJ1-6,NA,TGTGCCGCTCGCCTACCCGTGGGAACTCATTCACCCCTCCACTTT,CAARLPVGTHSPLHF
TRBV30,NA,TRBJ1-6,NA,TGTGCCTGGAGTTCGACAGCGAATTCACCCCTCCACTTT,CAWSSTANSPLHF
TRBV19,many,TRBJ1-5,TRBD1,TGTGCCAGTAGTATTCCGGGACAGGGGTACAATCAGCCCCAGCATTTT,CASSIPGQGYNQPQHF
TRBV20-1,NA,TRBJ1-5,NA,TGCAGTGCTTACCATGGGGGACGCAATCAGCCCCAGCATTTT,CSAYHGGRNQPQHF
TRBV20-1,NA,TRBJ2-7,NA,TGCAGTGCTAGAGATCCGCAAGCAGGGTACGAGCAGTACTTC,CSARDPQAGYEQYF
TRBV6-4,NA,TRBJ1-2,NA,TGTGCCGCGAGGGACTGGCTTCTTACCTATGGCTACACCTTC,CAARDWLLTYGYTF
TRBV2,many,TRBJ2-7,NA,TGTGCCAGTGCCGGGACAACTTACTACGAGCAGTACTTC,CASAGTTYYEQYF
TRBV28,few,TRBJ1-2,NA,TGTGCCAGCACCAGTAACTATGGCTACACCTTC,CASTSNYGYTF
TRBV28,many,TRBJ2-3,NA,TGTGCCAGCAGTTTAAATTCGGGGGCGGCAGATACGCAGTATTTT,CASSLNSGAADTQYF
TRBV11-2,many,TRBJ2-5,NA,TGTGCCAGCAGCTCAGGCCTCCAAGAGACCCAGTACTTC,CASSSGLQETQYF
TRBV15,NA,TRBJ2-7,NA,TGTGCCACCAGCAGAGTCAGTGGCGCGGTCTACGAGCAGTACTTC,CATSRVSGAVYEQYF
TRBV30,many,TRBJ2-2,TRBD2,TGTGCCTGGAACCTAGCGGGAGGGGACACCGGGGAGCTGTTTTTT,CAWNLAGGDTGELFF
TRBV12-3/TRBV12-4,NA,TRBJ1-5,NA,TGTGCCAGCAGCCCAGACAGGACAAGCAATCAGCCCCAGCATTTT,CASSPDRTSNQPQHF
TRBV12-3/TRBV12-4,once,TRBJ2-5,TRBD2,TGTGCCAGCAGTCCTAGCGGGAGGATCGGGGAGACCCAGTACTTC,CASSPSGRIGETQYF
TRBV29-1,many,TRBJ1-2,NA,TGCAGCGTTGCCGGAGACTATGGCTACACCTTC,CSVAGDYGYTF
TRBV20-1,NA,TRBJ2-6,TRBD2,TGCAGTGCCGCTAGCGGGGGGGTCTCTGGGGCCAACGTCCTGACTTTC,CSAASGGVSGANVLTF
TRBV11-2,many,TRBJ1-6,NA,TGTGCCAGCAGCTTAGATCTGGCAGGGCCAAGCTCCTATAATTCACCCCTCCACTTT,CASSLDLAGPSSYNSPLHF
TRBV29-1,many,TRBJ1-2,NA,TGCAGCACGTCTTGGGGAGACTATGGCTACACCTTC,CSTSWGDYGYTF
TRBV5-1,NA,TRBJ2-7,NA,TGCGCCAGCAGCTTGTCCTTTGAGACGGGAACCTACGAGCAGTACTTC,CASSLSFETGTYEQYF
TRBV11-1,many,TRBJ2-7,NA,TGTGCCAGCAGCGAGACCTCGGATATAGCCTACGAGCAGTACTTC,CASSETSDIAYEQYF
TRBV7-8,NA,TRBJ2-7,NA,TGTGCCAGCAGCTTAAGGATTGCCTACGAGCAGTACTTC,CASSLRIAYEQYF
TRBV6-5,many,TRBJ2-7,NA,TGTGCCAGCAGTCCTGGGGGGTACGGGTACGAGCAGTACTTC,CASSPGGYGYEQYF
TRBV27,NA,TRBJ2-7,NA,TGTGCCAGCTCAAGTGTCCGGACCACACGCCACGAGCAGTACTTC,CASSSVRTTRHEQYF
TRBV6-5,NA,TRBJ2-7,NA,TGTGCCAGCAGTTACGACGGCAGAGGAAGCTCCTACGAGCAGTACTTC,CASSYDGRGSSYEQYF
TRBV11-1,NA,TRBJ2-6,NA,TGTGCCAGCAGCTTTACTGACGGAAGCTCTGGGGCCAACGTCCTGACTTTC,CASSFTDGSSGANVLTF
TRBV6-5,many,TRBJ2-5,NA,TGTGCCAGCAGTTTACGACAAAGAGGGTGGGGAGAGACCCAGTACTTC,CASSLRQRGWGETQYF
TRBV20-1,many,TRBJ2-7,NA,TGCAGTGCTAGAGACAACGGGGAACATCACTCCTACGAGCAGTACTTC,CSARDNGEHHSYEQYF
TRBV19,many,TRBJ1-5,NA,TGTGCCAGTAGTATAGATGGGGGGCTTAGCAATCAGCCCCAGCATTTT,CASSIDGGLSNQPQHF
TRBV5-1,many,TRBJ2-7,NA,TGCGCCAGCAGCAACCGGGACGTGCAGTACTTC,CASSNRDVQYF
TRBV28,many,TRBJ1-5,NA,TGTGCCAGCACCCCCTCCACAGGGAGCAATCAGCCCCAGCATTTT,CASTPSTGSNQPQHF
TRBV4-3,many,TRBJ2-7,NA,TGCACCAGCAGCCAAATGACTCAGGGGGGCAACGAGCAGCACTTC,CTSSQMTQGGNEQHF
TRBV24-1,many,TRBJ2-2,NA,TGTGCCACCAGTGACTCCACCGGGGAGCTGTTTTTT,CATSDSTGELFF
TRBV20-1,many,TRBJ2-1,TRBD2,TGCAGTGCCCAACGGGAGGGTGAGCAGTTCTTC,CSAQREGEQFF
TRBV7-9,many,TRBJ1-5,NA,TGTGCCAGCAGCGACGGACGTATGGGAAATCAGCCCCAGCATTTT,CASSDGRMGNQPQHF
TRBV11-2,many,TRBJ2-5,NA,TGTGCCAGCCGCTTATCAGGGGAGACCCAGTACTTC,CASRLSGETQYF
TRBV12-3/TRBV12-4,many,TRBJ1-5,NA,TGTGCCAGCACCCCCGGGGGGACCTCCAATCAGCCCCAGCATTTT,CASTPGGTSNQPQHF
TRBV6-2/TRBV6-3,few,TRBJ1-2,TRBD1,TGTGCCAGCAGCCGGACAGGGGATGGCTATGGCTACACCTTC,CASSRTGDGYGYTF
TRBV7-2,NA,TRBJ2-7,TRBD1,TGTGCCAGCAGCTCCCCCAGGGGGCTAAGAAACGAGCAGTACTTC,CASSSPRGLRNEQYF
TRBV5-1,many,TRBJ1-1,TRBD1,TGCGCCAGCAGCTTGGACAGGGGTGGTAACACTGAAGCTTTCTTT,CASSLDRGGNTEAFF
TRBV12-3/TRBV12-4,NA,TRBJ2-3,NA,TGTGCCAGCAGTTTAGGGCAGGGGCGGTCAGATACGCAGTATTTT,CASSLGQGRSDTQYF